Presented here are 29 T cell receptor beta chains from one specimen sequenced in a study of OX40 agonist ivuxolimab in advanced cancers. Some clones are missing from TCRdb's copy, which holds only in-frame ones; the method was immunoSEQ multiplex PCR. Among about 28,000 clones, 90% were seen once, and the ten largest hold more than 20%. Sequenced here: CD4+ or CD8+ T cells sorted from blood, sampled in a trial of the OX40 agonist ivuxolimab. These TCRs come from an adult with an advanced solid tumor such as melanoma, head and neck, liver or kidney cancer.

The chain is built from TRBV28 and TRBJ1-5; the D gene is possibly TRBD1 (5 bases). The CDR3 has 16 amino acids. Germline V gives CDR1 MDHEN, CDR2 SYDVKM. Trimming cost V 6 bases and J 6 bases, with 21 bases left between them. The CDR3 loop reads CASRNLIDRLGQPQHF. The CDR3 bases are TGTGCCAGCAGAAATCTTATTGACAGACTGGGTCAGCCCCAGCATTTT.

The rearrangement uses TRBV7-8 and TRBJ2-7, with TRBD1 matching 9 bases. Germline V gene sequence: CDR1 SGHVS, CDR2 FQNEAQ. V shed 1 base, J shed 5 bases, and the junction held 3 bases outside the gene matches. The CDR3 runs 14 residues. The CDR3 here is CASSLGGTGNEQYF. The CDR3 DNA reads TGTGCCAGCAGCTTAGGAGGGACAGGGAACGAGCAGTACTTC. Filled out from reference TRBV7-8 and TRBJ2-7, the complete variable domain reads GAGVSQSPRYKVAKRGQDVALRCDPISGHVSLFWYQQALGQGPEFLTYFQNEAQLDKSGLPSDRFFAERPEGSVSTLKIQRTQQEDSAVYLCASSLGGTGNEQYFGPGTRLTVT.

The chain carries TRBV7-9 and TRBJ1-4; D remains ambiguous. There are 15 residues in the CDR3. The germline CDR1 and CDR2 sequences are SEHNR and FQNEAQ (reference sequence). Deletions cut 0 bases from V and 2 bases from J, with 7 bases between. CDR3 in DNA: TGTGCCAGCAGCTTAGCGAGGTTTACTAATGAAAAACTGTTTTTT. This encodes CASSLARFTNEKLFF.

Written as DNA, the CDR3 is TGTGCCAGCAGCCAAGAGACAGGGATTAGGAACACCATATATTTT. Its protein product is CASSQETGIRNTIYF. The rearrangement joins TRBV7-9 to TRBJ1-3; TRBD1 matches 7 bases. The CDR3 consists of 15 residues. Germline V lookup: CDR1 SEHNR, CDR2 FQNEAQ (reference sequence). V shed 5 bases and J 7 bases; nucleotides not matched to a gene: 11. Based on the CDR3 plus reference TRBV7-9 and TRBJ1-3, the full variable domain is DTGVSQNPRHKITKRGQNVTFRCDPISEHNRLYWYRQTLGQGPEFLTYFQNEAQLEKSRLLSDRFSAERPKGSFSTLEIQRTEQGDSAMYLCASSQETGIRNTIYFGEGSWLTVV.

The chain employs TRBV7-9 and TRBJ1-4, with no clear D. This CDR3 is 15 amino acids long. The germline CDR1 and CDR2 sequences are SEHNR and FQNEAQ (reference sequence). V was pared by 4 bases and J by 7 bases, with 16 bases between. The CDR3 region is CASSSTRRSVEKLFF. CDR3 nucleotides: TGTGCCAGCAGCTCGACCCGGAGGAGTGTTGAAAAACTGTTTTTT.

The rearrangement uses TRBV13 and TRBJ2-2; 8 nucleotides line up with TRBD1. Per the germline V gene, CDR1 is PRHDT and CDR2 is FYEKMQ (reference sequence). CDR3 length: 17 residues. V trimming: 5 bases; J trimming: 2 bases; junction bases outside the gene matches: 10. Here the CDR3 DNA reads TGTGCCAGCAGCATCCGTTTGACAGGGGTAAACACCGGGGAGCTGTTTTTT. This sequence encodes CASSIRLTGVNTGELFF.

The chain carries TRBV7-9 and TRBJ2-1; 13 bases match TRBD2. V lost 3 bases to trimming and J lost 4 bases; unmatched junction nucleotides: 3. Germline CDR1 and CDR2: SEHNR and FQNEAQ (reference sequence). This CDR3 is built from 16 residues. The chain's CDR3 is CASSLGTSGAYNEQFF. The DNA of the CDR3 is TGTGCCAGCAGCTTGGGGACTAGCGGGGCTTACAATGAGCAGTTCTTC.

CDR3 residues: CASSLELAGSSYEQYF. CDR3 DNA: TGTGCCAGCAGCTTAGAGCTAGCGGGAAGCTCCTACGAGCAGTACTTC. The chain links TRBV7-9 to TRBJ2-7; TRBD2 agrees at 9 bases. With V trimmed by 1 base and J by 0 bases, 4 bases remained unmatched. Germline CDR1 is SEHNR and CDR2 is FQNEAQ (reference sequence). The CDR3 has 16 amino acids.

This clone was seen more than once but under ten times. This chain links TRBV6-6 with TRBJ1-1, with unresolved D. CDR3 length: 13 amino acids. The germline CDR1 and CDR2 sequences are MNHNY and SVGAGI (reference sequence). The V end was cut by 2 bases, the J end by 6 bases, with 10 bases between. The CDR3 sequence is CASSYDLISEAFF. CDR3 bases: TGTGCCAGCAGTTACGACCTAATCTCTGAAGCTTTCTTT.

This chain connects TRBV11-2 to TRBJ2-7, with TRBD2 as a possible D gene (5 bases). Trimming took 2 bases from V and 9 from J, leaving 20 bases between them. Looked up from germline, CDR1 is SGHAT and CDR2 is FQNNGV. The CDR3 length is 15 residues. CDR3: CASSLSVLGSGGQYF. CDR3 coding DNA: TGTGCCAGCAGCTTATCGGTTTTGGGAAGCGGCGGGCAGTACTTC.

This chain links TRBV9 with TRBJ2-7, with D perhaps TRBD1 or TRBD2 (6 bases each). With 4 bases removed from V and 2 bases from J, the gap between germline ends came to 16 bases. This CDR3 has 15 amino acids. The germline V gene encodes CDR1 SGDLS and CDR2 YYNGEE. In DNA, the CDR3 is TGTGCCAGCAGCCCAACAGGGACTCAGGCCTACGAGCAGTACTTC. Protein: CASSPTGTQAYEQYF.

The chain employs TRBV28 and TRBJ2-3, with TRBD2 matching over 12 bases. The CDR3 is 16 amino acids. The germline CDR1 and CDR2 sequences are MDHEN and SYDVKM. The trim removed 3 bases at V and 4 bases at J, leaving 5 bases unmatched. CDR3 nucleotide sequence: TGTGCCAGCAGTTTCGGACTAGCGGGACCCTCAGATACGCAGTATTTT. Amino acids: CASSFGLAGPSDTQYF.

The chain couples TRBV6-5 to TRBJ2-5; 7 bases agree with TRBD2. V shed 2 bases and J 5 bases; nucleotides not matched to a gene: 8. This CDR3 has 15 amino acids. The germline gives CDR1 MNHEY, CDR2 SVGAGI. Here the CDR3 reads CASSYQPTSPETQYF. The CDR3 DNA reads TGTGCCAGCAGTTACCAACCGACTAGCCCGGAGACCCAGTACTTC.

This clone was counted a single time. This chain joins TRBV7-2 and TRBJ2-1; D is perhaps TRBD1 or TRBD2 (7 bases each). The germline V gene has CDR1 SGHTA and CDR2 FQGNSA. The CDR3 is 14 residues long. Trimming left V 5 bases short and J 3 bases short, with 11 bases between. The CDR3, as DNA: TGTGCCAGCAGCCAGGGGGACTACTACAATGAGCAGTTCTTC. It is translated as CASSQGDYYNEQFF.

J is TRBJ1-4 and V is TRBV28, with D uncertain. Germline V gives CDR1 MDHEN, CDR2 SYDVKM. The germline V and J ends were trimmed by 6 bases and 0 bases, with 11 bases remaining between them. This CDR3 contains 15 residues. CDR3 residues: CASRSRHPTNEKLFF. The CDR3 region has the DNA TGTGCCAGCAGGTCCAGGCACCCAACTAATGAAAAACTGTTTTTT.

The chain has TRBV6-6 and TRBJ1-1; D unclear. Looked up from germline, CDR1 is MNHNY and CDR2 is SVGAGI (reference sequence). CDR3 size: 11 residues. Between the trimmed V and J ends, which lost 8 bases and 5 bases, there was a span of 9 bases. CDR3 amino acids: CASEVGTEAFF. The CDR3 nucleotides are TGTGCCAGCGAGGTTGGGACTGAAGCTTTCTTT.

The chain links TRBV30 to TRBJ1-1; TRBD1 is a possible D gene (5 bases). This CDR3 contains 12 residues. Germline V gene lookup returns CDR1 GTSNPN and CDR2 SVGIG (reference sequence). V dropped 3 bases and J dropped 8 bases, with 13 bases sitting between them. The CDR3 DNA follows: TGTGCCTGGAGCGGGGGGATTGGCGAAGCTTTCTTT. Translating gives CAWSGGIGEAFF.

J is TRBJ2-7 and V is TRBV27, with 9 positions matching TRBD2. The V gene's germline CDR1 is MNHEY and CDR2 SMNVEV (reference sequence). V lost 7 bases, J lost 6 bases, and 10 bases stayed unmatched. The CDR3 length is 14 residues. The CDR3 nucleotides are TGTGCCAGCAATAGCGGGAGCAATCTGGGCGAGCAGTACTTC. This codes for CASNSGSNLGEQYF.

The rearrangement joins TRBV6-6 to TRBJ2-7, with 9 positions matching TRBD1. V shed 0 bases and J 4 bases; nucleotides not matched to a gene: 4. The CDR3 is 15 residues long. CDR1 is MNHNY, CDR2 SVGAGI, per germline (reference sequence). CDR3 loop: CASSYSGTGSYEQYF. In DNA, the CDR3 is TGTGCCAGCAGTTACTCGGGGACAGGGTCGTACGAGCAGTACTTC.

This clone has only one observation. The chain links TRBV27 to TRBJ1-4; 11 bases fit TRBD1. Germline V gene data show CDR1 as MNHEY and CDR2 as SMNVEV (reference sequence). J gave up 8 bases and V 5 bases, and 7 bases lay outside the gene matches. The CDR3 consists of 15 residues. The CDR3 DNA sequence: TGTGCCAGCAGTATTGGGACAGGGGGAAGAGAAAAACTGTTTTTT. Protein sequence: CASSIGTGGREKLFF.

V usage is TRBV2 and J usage is TRBJ2-7; no clear D. The ends were cut back, 6 bases at V and 2 bases at J, with 17 bases in the middle. Germline V gene sequence: CDR1 SNHLY, CDR2 FYNNEI. The CDR3 has 15 amino acids. The CDR3 bases are TGTGCCAGCAGACCCTTCCTTGGGGTAACCTACGAGCAGTACTTC. Translation gives CASRPFLGVTYEQYF.

The chain recombines TRBV5-5 with TRBJ2-1; D might be TRBD2 (6 bases). V was pared by 1 base and J by 4 bases, with 15 bases between. The CDR3 has 16 amino acids. CDR1 SGHKS and CDR2 YYEKEE come from the germline V gene (reference sequence). CDR3 loop: CASSLSIPSVYNEQFF. Written as DNA, the CDR3 is TGTGCCAGCAGCTTGTCTATCCCTAGCGTTTACAATGAGCAGTTCTTC. Looking up the rest from reference TRBV5-5 and TRBJ2-1 gives the full variable domain: DAGVTQSPTHLIKTRGQQVTLRCSPISGHKSVSWYQQVLGQGPQFIFQYYEKEERGRGNFPDRFSARQFPNYSSELNVNALLLGDSALYLCASSLSIPSVYNEQFFGPGTRLTVL.

The table lists this clone with a few counts. V and J are TRBV30 and TRBJ1-5; TRBD1 might be the D (6 bases). Per the germline V gene, CDR1 is GTSNPN and CDR2 is SVGIG (reference sequence). The CDR3 is 15 residues long. V dropped 2 bases and J dropped 0 bases, with 11 bases sitting between them. The CDR3 reads CAWSTGTRSNQPQHF. The CDR3 coding sequence is TGTGCCTGGAGTACCGGGACACGTAGCAATCAGCCCCAGCATTTT.

The J gene is TRBJ2-7, the V gene TRBV7-9; possibly TRBD2 for D (5 bases). CDR1 SEHNR and CDR2 FQNEAQ come from the germline V gene (reference sequence). The CDR3 contains 15 residues. V shed 0 bases and J shed 1 base, with 10 bases lying between them. The CDR3 reads CASSLAPSGSYEQYF. CDR3 DNA: TGTGCCAGCAGCTTAGCGCCGAGCGGATCCTACGAGCAGTACTTC.

The chain joins TRBV19 to TRBJ2-7, with D unclear. The CDR3 runs 14 residues. V lost 2 bases and J 0 bases, leaving 8 bases between the germline ends. Germline lookup yields CDR1 LNHDA and CDR2 SQIVND (reference sequence). CDR3 protein: CASSIKASSYEQYF. In nucleotides, the CDR3 is TGTGCCAGTAGTATAAAAGCGAGCTCCTACGAGCAGTACTTC.

The V and J genes are TRBV28 and TRBJ1-5, with 7 bases that match TRBD1. The junction had 13 bases not matched to a gene; V was cut back by 5 bases and J by 3 bases. The CDR3 loop spans 17 amino acids. Per germline, CDR1 MDHEN and CDR2 SYDVKM. The DNA for the CDR3 is TGTGCCAGCAGTCTAACCCGGGACAGACCAGTCAATCAGCCCCAGCATTTT. Translated, it gives CASSLTRDRPVNQPQHF. Combining the CDR3 with reference TRBV28 and TRBJ1-5 gives the whole variable domain DVKVTQSSRYLVKRTGEKVFLECVQDMDHENMFWYRQDPGLGLRLIYFSYDVKMKEKGDIPEGYSVSREKKERFSLILESASTNQTSMYLCASSLTRDRPVNQPQHFGDGTRLSIL.

The chain links TRBV27 to TRBJ2-5; TRBD2 matches 8 bases. This CDR3 is built from 15 residues. V gave up 5 bases and J gave up 2 bases; unmatched junction bases: 7. Germline-derived CDR1 and CDR2 are MNHEY and SMNVEV (reference sequence). CDR3 nucleotide sequence: TGTGCCAGCAGTGTGTTAGCGGGACGACAAGAGACCCAGTACTTC. Translating it yields CASSVLAGRQETQYF.

The chain has TRBV4-3 and TRBJ2-4; no firm D call. V was shortened by 4 bases and J by 0 bases, with 10 bases between the two germline ends. The germline gives CDR1 LGHNA, CDR2 YSLEER. The CDR3 covers 15 residues. CDR3 nucleotides: TGCGCCAGCAGCCCCGGGCAGATAGCCAAAAACATTCAGTACTTC. Its translation is CASSPGQIAKNIQYF.

The chain couples TRBV7-6 to TRBJ1-1; possibly TRBD1 for D (6 bases). V was clipped by 5 bases and J by 1 base, with 20 bases between them. The CDR3 runs to 17 residues. Germline V gives CDR1 SGHVS, CDR2 FNYEAQ. CDR3 region: CASSPGAGGSWNTEAFF. CDR3 nucleotides: TGTGCCAGCAGCCCAGGGGCTGGGGGCAGCTGGAACACTGAAGCTTTCTTT.